This is a list of T cell receptor beta chains from one sample in a study of blood T cell repertoires in COVID-19. Clones were sequenced by immunoSEQ multiplex PCR, and TCRdb holds only the in-frame ones, with some missing. The repertoire holds 65,000 to 90,000 clones, with more than 70% as singletons. Source material: peripheral blood. These receptors all stem from a man aged 65-85 years with COVID-19, enrolled during active disease. Both conserved end residues are part of each CDR3. A D gene is named only where the DNA matches it firmly. For some rows the clone size is stated as once, few or many, or as a class when expanded; others skip it.

V	J	size	D	CDR3	DNA
TRBV28	TRBJ2-4	NA	NA	CASRGVGLDIQYF	TGTGCCAGCAGAGGAGTCGGGTTGGACATTCAGTACTTC
TRBV27	TRBJ1-2	NA	TRBD1	CASSLSLTGLDGYTF	TGTGCCAGCAGTTTATCCCTGACAGGGTTGGATGGCTACACCTTC
TRBV4-1	TRBJ2-3	once	NA	CASSQGGDSTDTQYF	TGCGCCAGCAGCCAAGGGGGGGACAGCACAGATACGCAGTATTTT
TRBV10-2	TRBJ2-5	NA	TRBD2	CASSERGSGRAQETQYF	TGCGCCAGCAGTGAGAGGGGTAGCGGGAGGGCGCAAGAGACCCAGTACTTC
TRBV5-5	TRBJ2-7	many	NA	CASSLVVVSYEQYF	TGTGCCAGCAGCTTGGTAGTAGTGAGCTACGAGCAGTACTTC
TRBV3-1/TRBV3-2	TRBJ1-1	NA	TRBD1	CASRPGQGIAEAFF	TGTGCCAGCAGACCCGGACAGGGAATCGCTGAAGCTTTCTTT
TRBV7-9	TRBJ1-5	few	NA	CASSTMPGQPQHF	TGTGCCAGCAGCACGATGCCCGGGCAGCCCCAGCATTTT
TRBV10-3	TRBJ1-2	NA	TRBD1	CAIRPGQDNYGYTF	TGTGCCATCAGACCGGGACAGGACAACTATGGCTACACCTTC
TRBV5-1	TRBJ1-4	NA	NA	CASSPKGHGEKLFF	TGCGCCAGCAGCCCGAAGGGGCATGGTGAAAAACTGTTTTTT
TRBV9	TRBJ1-3	NA	TRBD1	CASSVESGGINTIYF	TGTGCCAGCAGCGTAGAGTCAGGGGGCATAAACACCATATATTTT
TRBV6-5	TRBJ2-1	NA	TRBD2	CASSYSRGLAGGEQFF	TGTGCCAGCAGTTACTCGAGGGGACTAGCGGGCGGGGAGCAGTTCTTC
TRBV4-3	TRBJ1-5	NA	TRBD1	CASSTGTGGRNQPQHF	TGCGCCAGCAGCACTGGGACAGGGGGCCGCAATCAGCCCCAGCATTTT
TRBV9	TRBJ2-5	NA	TRBD2	CASSVGAGGLETQYF	TGTGCCAGCAGCGTAGGAGCGGGAGGATTAGAGACCCAGTACTTC
TRBV19	TRBJ1-5	NA	TRBD1	CASKREPGQGNGIAFLQPQHF	TGTGCCAGTAAGAGGGAACCGGGACAGGGGAATGGGATTGCGTTCCTTCAGCCCCAGCATTTT
TRBV29-1	TRBJ2-3	NA	NA	CSVSQRGLGTDTQYF	TGCAGCGTTAGTCAACGGGGACTTGGAACAGATACGCAGTATTTT
TRBV6-2/TRBV6-3	TRBJ2-2	NA	TRBD1	CASSEYRGINTGELFF	TGTGCCAGCAGCGAGTACAGGGGTATCAACACCGGGGAGCTGTTTTTT
TRBV28	TRBJ2-1	few	TRBD2	CASSLLAGGPHEQFF	TGTGCCAGCAGCCTACTAGCGGGAGGGCCTCATGAGCAGTTCTTC
TRBV2	TRBJ2-7	few	NA	CASSEDGQNYEQYF	TGTGCCAGCAGTGAAGATGGACAGAACTACGAGCAGTACTTC
TRBV7-2	TRBJ2-3	NA	TRBD2	CATSRLAGIHGDTQYF	TGTGCCACGAGCCGGCTAGCGGGAATTCACGGAGATACGCAGTATTTT
TRBV30	TRBJ1-1	NA	NA	CAWSRTAGGTEAFF	TGTGCCTGGAGCAGAACGGCGGGAGGTACTGAAGCTTTCTTT
TRBV6-5	TRBJ2-7	NA	TRBD1	CASTPTGGSYEQYF	TGTGCCAGCACCCCGACAGGGGGCTCCTACGAGCAGTACTTC
TRBV28	TRBJ1-5	NA	NA	CASSLGHSNQPQHF	TGTGCCAGCAGTTTGGGCCATAGCAATCAGCCCCAGCATTTT
TRBV5-4	TRBJ2-3	once	TRBD2	CASSSGTSRTDTQYF	TGTGCCAGCAGTTCCGGGACTAGCCGCACAGATACGCAGTATTTT
TRBV6-5	TRBJ1-6	once	TRBD1	CASDRGAGNSPLHF	TGTGCCAGTGACAGGGGCGCGGGTAATTCACCCCTCCACTTT
TRBV28	TRBJ1-2	NA	NA	CASSLNSEVPYGYTF	TGTGCCAGCAGTTTAAATTCCGAGGTTCCGTATGGCTACACCTTC
TRBV29-1	TRBJ1-4	NA	TRBD1	CSVQGAEEKLFF	TGCAGCGTTCAGGGGGCAGAGGAAAAACTGTTTTTT
TRBV9	TRBJ2-1	NA	NA	CASSRGGEHSYNEQFF	TGTGCCAGCAGCAGGGGCGGGGAACACTCCTACAATGAGCAGTTCTTC
TRBV5-6	TRBJ2-1	NA	TRBD2	CASSLIPSGGRNEQFF	TGTGCCAGCAGCCTAATCCCTAGCGGAGGTAGGAATGAGCAGTTCTTC
TRBV10-3	TRBJ2-1	NA	NA	CAITKEPYNEQFF	TGTGCCATCACTAAAGAACCGTACAATGAGCAGTTCTTC
TRBV6-2/TRBV6-3	TRBJ2-2	NA	TRBD2	CASSRPSGSAMGELFF	TGTGCCAGCAGCCGACCTAGCGGGTCAGCAATGGGGGAGCTGTTTTTT
TRBV14	TRBJ1-2	few	TRBD1	CASSQFRTGVDGYTF	TGTGCCAGCAGCCAATTTCGGACAGGGGTGGATGGCTACACCTTC
TRBV27	TRBJ1-2	few	NA	CASSTGTTWSHGYTF	TGTGCCAGCAGTACAGGGACGACATGGTCTCATGGCTACACCTTC
TRBV28	TRBJ2-2	NA	TRBD2	CASIPGGVAGRVGELFF	TGTGCCAGCATCCCTGGCGGTGTAGCGGGAAGGGTCGGGGAGCTGTTTTTT
TRBV21-1	TRBJ1-5	NA	NA	CASSKSDEDSCSDSNQPQHF	TGTGCCAGCAGCAAGAGTGATGAAGACAGCTGCTCTGATAGCAATCAGCCCCAGCATTTT
TRBV28	TRBJ1-5	once	TRBD1	CASSFKWGQGGQPQHF	TGTGCCAGCAGTTTTAAGTGGGGACAGGGAGGGCAGCCCCAGCATTTT
TRBV7-2	TRBJ2-7	NA	NA	CASSVRAPGYYEQYF	TGTGCCAGCAGCGTCCGGGCTCCAGGGTACTACGAGCAGTACTTC
TRBV30	TRBJ1-1	once	NA	CAWSGQPNTEAFF	TGTGCCTGGAGTGGACAACCTAACACTGAAGCTTTCTTT
TRBV5-1	TRBJ2-7	NA	TRBD1	CASSLEMDRTYEQYF	TGCGCCAGCAGCTTGGAGATGGACAGGACCTACGAGCAGTACTTC
TRBV27	TRBJ2-1	NA	TRBD2	CASSLSGGNYNEQFF	TGTGCCAGCAGTTTATCCGGGGGGAACTACAATGAGCAGTTCTTC
TRBV10-3	TRBJ2-3	NA	TRBD2	CAIQTSGQVDTQYF	TGTGCCATTCAGACTAGCGGCCAGGTGGATACGCAGTATTTT
TRBV7-3	TRBJ2-2	NA	TRBD2	CASRGWGSGSSGELFF	TGTGCCAGCAGGGGGTGGGGTAGCGGGAGTTCCGGGGAGCTGTTTTTT
TRBV7-2	TRBJ1-2	few	NA	CASSSIDSVGGYTF	TGTGCCAGCAGCTCAATTGACTCGGTCGGTGGCTACACCTTC
TRBV27	TRBJ1-2	NA	TRBD1	CASSGRQGNGYTF	TGTGCCAGCAGTGGCAGACAGGGTAATGGCTACACCTTC
TRBV12-1	TRBJ2-7	NA	NA	CASSCALAGVYEQYF	TGTGCCAGCAGCTGCGCTCTAGCGGGAGTCTACGAGCAGTACTTC
TRBV9	TRBJ1-2	NA	NA	CASTPRGDDYGYTF	TGTGCCAGCACCCCGCGGGGGGATGATTATGGCTACACCTTC
TRBV7-2	TRBJ1-6	NA	NA	CASRLPGGRNSPLHF	TGTGCCAGCAGGTTACCCGGAGGGCGCAATTCACCCCTCCACTTT
TRBV5-1	TRBJ2-3	once	TRBD1	CASTRDRAATDTQYF	TGCGCCAGCACCCGGGACAGGGCCGCCACAGATACGCAGTATTTT
TRBV27	TRBJ2-1	NA	TRBD1	CASRRQGRDEQFF	TGTGCCAGCAGACGACAGGGTAGGGATGAGCAGTTCTTC